The 29 T cell receptor delta chains below all came from one sample that was sequenced in a study of γδ T cells in repeated Plasmodium falciparum infection. Gammadelta T cells were flow-sorted from PBMC into Vgamma9/Vdelta2+ and Vdelta2-negative populations for bulk analysis. TCRdb re-processed the multiplex PCR reads via CATT. In the table there are tens of thousands of delta-chain clones, less than 1% of which are singletons. Sequences were obtained from gamma-delta T cells from blood. Receptor source: a pool of human donors (malaria-infected and uninfected, not separated).

This clone was recorded at least ten times. The protein recorded in TCRdb matches a much larger clone and deviates from this DNA's translation at residue 12, suggesting a read error; the protein here is obtained by translating the DNA. The CDR3 region has the DNA TGTGCCTGTGACACCGTTACTGGGGGATACGCCGGTAAACTCATCTTT. This codes for CACDTVTGGYAGKLIF. The chain is built from TRDV2 and TRDJ1; 13 bases are a match to TRDD3. TCRdb records no J gene; here it was assigned by comparing the DNA to germline. Germline values: CDR1 GEAIGNYY, CDR2 EKD. The V and J ends lost 0 bases and 7 bases, in that order; junction bases with no gene match: 7. This CDR3 is 16 amino acids long.

Comments on this clone: A far larger clone lies a single base away; this is likely a read error. The same CDR3 is also encoded by other DNA sequences in this sample. This rearrangement joins TRDV2 to TRDJ1; D uncertain. As TCRdb names no J gene, one was assigned here on the basis of a DNA match to germline. CDR3 length equals 15 residues. Trimming took 4 bases from V and 1 from J, leaving 15 bases between them. Looked up from germline, CDR1 is GEAIGNYY and CDR2 is EKD. The CDR3 sequence: CACETGSKGTDKLIF. The CDR3 DNA reads TGTGCCTGTGAGACAGGCTCGAAAGGCACCGATAAACTCATCTTT.

A note on this clone: A read error is the likely source, as a far larger clone sits one nucleotide away. The sample holds other DNA sequences that translate to the same CDR3. The chain combines TRDV1 with TRDJ1; TRDD3 matches 11 bases. The J gene, absent from TCRdb, was called here by matching the DNA to germline. Germline CDR1 TSWWSYY, CDR2 QGS. This CDR3 comprises 22 residues. The CDR3 here is CALGEPSYGLLGDICYTDKLIF. CDR3 nucleotide sequence: TGTGCCCTTGGGGAACCTTCCTACGGTCTACTGGGGGATATTTGCTACACCGATAAACTCATCTTT.

The table lists this clone with a few counts. The protein held in TCRdb is that of a much larger clone and does not match this DNA's translation at residue 9, likely because of a read error; the protein shown is translated from the DNA. The J gene is TRDJ1, the V gene TRDV1, with 8 bases fitting TRDD3. The J gene, absent from TCRdb, was called here by matching the DNA to germline. Germline V CDR1 and CDR2: TSWWSYY, QGS. Trimming cost V 1 base and J 0 bases; bases outside gene matches: 13. This CDR3 region has 19 residues. CDR3 sequence: CALGEPTSRRGYYTDKLIF. The DNA for the CDR3 is TGTGCTCTTGGGGAACCCACCTCCAGGAGGGGATACTACACCGATAAACTCATCTTT.

The table lists this clone with many counts. Translating this DNA gives a protein that differs at residue 15 from the TCRdb one, which belongs to a much larger clone; a read error is likely, and the protein shown is this translation. This sequence joins TRDV3 and TRDJ1; 9 nucleotides match TRDD3. The V gene's germline CDR1 is TVYSNPD and CDR2 GDNSRS (reference sequence). After removal of 1 base from V and 13 bases from J, the junction contained 25 bases not matched to a gene. This CDR3 has 17 residues. The CDR3 protein is CAFIKLPLQTLTGGPIF. The CDR3 region has the DNA TGTGCCTTTATAAAACTCCCCTTACAAACCCTTACTGGGGGACCCATCTTT. The full variable domain, its missing parts supplied by reference TRDV3 and TRDJ1, is CDKVTQSSPDQTVASGSEVVLLCTYDTVYSNPDLFWYRIRPDYSFQFVFYGDNSRSEGADFTQGRFSVKHILTQKAFHLVISPVRTEDSATYYCAFIKLPLQTLTGGPIFGKGTRVTVEP.

In its sample, this clone was seen a few times. A single base is all that separates this from a far larger clone, so a read error is likely. Other DNA variants within this sample encode the same CDR3. The V and J genes are TRDV1 and TRDJ3; a weak D match, TRDD3 (6 bases). This CDR3 is 19 amino acids long. Germline lookup yields CDR1 TSWWSYY and CDR2 QGS. As DNA, the CDR3 is TGTGCTCTTGGGGAACCGGGCGAATTGGGGATCTGGGACACCCGGCAGATGTTTTTC. This sequence encodes CALGEPGELGIWDTRQMFF.

This clone was seen more than once but under ten times. A far larger clone is just one base off, so this is likely a read error. Other DNA sequences in the sample encode the same CDR3. The rearrangement links TRDV1 to TRDJ1; 7 bases are shared with TRDD3. This CDR3 spans 19 amino acids. Trimming cost V 3 bases and J 0 bases; bases outside gene matches: 16. Germline V CDR1 and CDR2: TSWWSYY, QGS. The CDR3 nucleotides are TGTGCTCTTGGGGACTCTTCGGGGCTGGGGGGAAAGTACACCGATAAACTCATCTTT. This codes for CALGDSSGLGGKYTDKLIF.

This clone has a count of ten or more. The rearrangement uses TRDV2 and TRDJ3; 8 nucleotides align to TRDD3. TCRdb carries no J gene annotation; the J gene was assigned here by matching the DNA with germline. The CDR3 is 19 residues long. V lost 3 bases, J lost 0 bases, and 9 bases stayed unmatched. CDR1 and CDR2 from the germline V gene are GEAIGNYY and EKD. The CDR3 DNA sequence: TGTGCCTGTGACGGGACTGGGGGCCCGAGCTCCTGGGACACCCGACAGATGTTTTTC. This sequence encodes CACDGTGGPSSWDTRQMFF.

This clone was detected a few times. This DNA's translation differs at residue 11 from TCRdb's protein, which comes from a much larger clone; a read error is likely, and the protein shown is translated from the DNA. The rearrangement uses TRDV1 and TRDJ1; tentatively, D is TRDD2 (5 bases). Here the J gene was assigned by germline matching of the DNA, as TCRdb has none. This CDR3 is built from 18 residues. Germline V CDR1 and CDR2: TSWWSYY, QGS. Trimming cost V 2 bases and J 0 bases, with 19 bases left between them. CDR3 amino acids: CALGEYTYVWAYTDKLIF. DNA of the CDR3: TGTGCTCTTGGGGAATACACCTACGTTTGGGCTTACACCGATAAACTCATCTTT.

This clone appeared a few times. This likely stems from a read error, as it lies one base from a far larger clone. At the DNA level, this CDR3 is encoded by other sequences in the same sample as well. The chain employs TRDV2 and TRDJ1, with 10 bases that match TRDD3. The J gene is not listed in TCRdb, so it was assigned here from a DNA match to germline. This CDR3 is built from 16 residues. The V segment lost 3 bases and the J segment 0 bases; nucleotides outside the gene matches: 6. Germline V CDR1 and CDR2: GEAIGNYY, EKD. CDR3 region: CACDDITGGYTDKLIF. The DNA of the CDR3 is TGTGCCTGTGACGACATCACTGGGGGATACACCGATAAACTCATCTTT.

This clone was found a few times. The amino acid sequence in TCRdb belongs to a much larger clone and departs from this DNA's translation at residue 20, likely a sequencing read error; the sequence shown is translated from the DNA. The V gene was identified as TRDV1, while no J gene was called; no DNA check was done on the table's D call, TRDD3. In germline, CDR1 is TSWWSYY, CDR2 QGS. The CDR3 spans 22 residues. This chain's CDR3 is CALGETFGSYEEAGGYADKPIF. For the CDR3, the DNA is TGTGCTCTTGGGGAAACCTTTGGTTCCTACGAAGAGGCTGGGGGATACGCCGATAAACCCATCTTT.

Turning to this clone: TCRdb's protein for this DNA is that of a much larger clone and differs from the translation at residue 4, likely a read error; the protein shown is the DNA translation. The V gene is TRDV1, the J gene TRDJ4; 11 bases agree with TRDD3. The J gene comes from matching the DNA to germline here; TCRdb lacks it. From germline, CDR1 is TSWWSYY and CDR2 QGS. This CDR3 spans 28 amino acids. The chain's CDR3 is CALRDTLRGLPVPGWGIRRDSPERPLIF. The CDR3 DNA follows: TGTGCTCTTAGGGACACTTTGAGGGGCCTTCCTGTACCTGGATGGGGGATACGCCGAGATTCCCCCGAGAGACCCCTGATCTTT.

This clone was observed a few times. The protein held in TCRdb is that of a much larger clone and does not match this DNA's translation at residue 7, likely because of a read error; the protein shown is translated from the DNA. The chain couples TRDV2 to TRDJ1, with D tentatively TRDD3 (5 bases). The J gene, not given by TCRdb, was assigned here from a germline match of the nucleotide sequence. Germline V lookup: CDR1 GEAIGNYY, CDR2 EKD. Trimming took 3 bases from V and 0 from J, leaving 16 bases between them. This CDR3 has 16 amino acids. Here the CDR3 DNA reads TGTGCCTGTGACCGACTGGTGGATGAGGACACCGATAAACTCATCTTT. Its protein is CACDRLVDEDTDKLIF.

By sample fraction, this clone is medium-sized. At the DNA level, this CDR3 is encoded by other sequences in the same sample as well. V usage is TRDV2 and J usage is TRDJ1; D not certain. Trimming took off 3 bases at V and 2 bases at J, with 15 bases between the two ends. Germline CDR1 GEAIGNYY, CDR2 EKD. The CDR3 is 15 residues long. CDR3 sequence: CACDLLVRTTDKLIF. CDR3 in DNA: TGTGCCTGTGACCTTCTCGTACGTACTACCGATAAACTCATCTTT.

Of note for this clone: Translating this DNA gives a protein that differs at residue 11 from the TCRdb one, which belongs to a much larger clone; a read error is likely, and the protein shown is this translation. The V gene is TRDV1, but the J gene lacks a call. In germline, CDR1 is TSWWSYY, CDR2 QGS. This CDR3 is 12 amino acids long. Here the CDR3 DNA reads TGTGCTCTCCTAGCCCGGGGCGATAAACTCACCTTT. Protein sequence: CALLARGDKLTF.

This clone was detected ten times or more. A far larger clone lies a single base away; this is likely a read error. At the DNA level, this CDR3 is encoded by other sequences in the same sample as well. The V gene is TRDV2, the J gene TRDJ1, with 8 nucleotides matching TRDD3. Here the J gene was assigned by germline matching of the DNA, as TCRdb has none. The CDR3 sequence is 15 residues long. The V gene's germline CDR1 is GEAIGNYY and CDR2 EKD. The CDR3 region has the DNA TGCGCCTGTGACCTTCTGGGGGAAAACACCGATAAACTCATCTTT. Encoded protein: CACDLLGENTDKLIF.

Of note for this clone: A far larger clone is off by one base, so a read error is likely. This sample includes further DNA sequences coding for the same CDR3. This sequence joins TRDV1 and TRDJ1; D might be TRDD2 (5 bases). Because TCRdb records no J gene, it was assigned here through a match of the DNA to germline. V lost 1 base and J 2 bases, leaving 20 bases between the germline ends. The CDR3 length is 18 residues. The V gene's germline CDR1 is TSWWSYY and CDR2 QGS. CDR3: CALGEPSSYPACTDKLIF. Written as DNA, the CDR3 is TGTGCTCTTGGGGAACCGTCCTCCTATCCCGCGTGTACCGATAAACTCATCTTT.

Of note for this clone: The mismatch at residue 15 between this DNA's translation and the TCRdb protein of a much larger clone likely reflects a read error; the protein shown is translated from the DNA. The V gene reported is TRDV1; the J gene is uncalled; TRDD3 was called by the table and not checked on the DNA. This CDR3 is built from 17 residues. Germline V gives CDR1 TSWWSYY, CDR2 QGS. CDR3 DNA sequence: TGTGCTCTTGGGGACATCTCTGGGGGATTCCTCACCGATAAACCCATCTTT. Amino acids: CALGDISGGFLTDKPIF.

This clone turned up a few times. This likely stems from a read error, as it lies one base from a far larger clone. Distinct nucleotide sequences in the sample also encode this CDR3. The chain has TRDV1 and TRDJ1; 10 bases are a match to TRDD3. Germline matching of the DNA provided the J gene here, since TCRdb leaves it blank. The CDR3 covers 19 residues. Germline V CDR1 and CDR2: TSWWSYY, QGS. DNA for the CDR3: TGTGCCCTTGGGCTCCTTCCTTTTAACCTGGGGGATAATATCGATAAACTCATCTTT. It yields the protein CALGLLPFNLGDNIDKLIF.

At least ten counts were recorded for this clone. This sequence may be a read error, since a much larger clone differs from it by one base. Distinct nucleotide sequences in the sample also encode this CDR3. The V call is TRDV1, the J call TRDJ1; tentatively, D is TRDD3 (6 bases). Looked up from germline, CDR1 is TSWWSYY and CDR2 is QGS. The CDR3 totals 22 residues. For the CDR3, the DNA is TGTGCTCTTGGGGAACTTGGAGGGGACTTAGGTACTGGGAACTACCTTTCCGATAAGCTCATCTTT. Its translation is CALGELGGDLGTGNYLSDKLIF.

Regarding this clone: A read error likely explains this, since a far larger clone differs by one base. The same CDR3 is also encoded by other DNA sequences in this sample. The V segment is TRDV2, and no J call was made; the table's D call, TRDD3, has no DNA check behind it. The CDR3 has 14 amino acids. Germline V lookup: CDR1 GEAIGNYY, CDR2 EKD. The CDR3 region has the DNA TGTGCCTGTGACACGGCCGGGATTACCGATAAACTCATCTTC. This gives the protein CACDTAGITDKLIF.

On this clone: TCRdb shows a much larger clone's protein in place of this DNA's translation, and the two differ at residue 15, likely through a read error; the protein shown is translated from the DNA. The chain couples TRDV2 to TRDJ1; D perhaps matches TRDD3 (6 bases). TCRdb offers no J gene call, so here the DNA was matched to germline to obtain one. Germline CDR1 is GEAIGNYY and CDR2 is EKD. CDR3 length equals 19 residues. DNA of the CDR3: TGTGCCTGTGACACACCTGGTGGGGGCCCAAGGATTGGTACCGGTAAACTCATCTTT. The encoded protein is CACDTPGGGPRIGTGKLIF.

This clone was seen more than once but under ten times. TCRdb's entry gives the protein of a much larger clone, which mismatches this DNA's translation at residue 5, likely from a read error; the protein reported here is translated from the DNA. The chain links TRDV2 to TRDJ1, with 9 bases aligning to TRDD3. Germline V gene lookup returns CDR1 GEAIGNYY and CDR2 EKD. V was clipped by 3 bases and J by 3 bases; unmatched bases: 7. The CDR3 length is 15 residues. The CDR3: CACDALGDQSDKLIF. The CDR3, as DNA: TGTGCCTGTGACGCCCTGGGGGATCAGTCCGATAAACTCATCTTT.

As concerns this clone: This DNA's translation differs at residue 8 from TCRdb's protein, which comes from a much larger clone; a read error is likely, and the protein shown is translated from the DNA. The chain has TRAV29/DV5 and TRDJ1; tentatively, D is TRDD2 (6 bases). This CDR3 has 16 amino acids. Germline CDR1 NSMFDY, CDR2 ISSIKDK. With 6 bases removed from V and 0 bases from J, the gap between germline ends came to 21 bases. This CDR3 reads CAGCKLPAFYTDKLIF. The CDR3 nucleotides are TGTGCAGGTTGTAAGCTTCCTGCTTTTTACACCGATAAACTCATCTTT.

As concerns this clone: The protein that TCRdb holds for this DNA derives from a much larger clone and differs from the translated DNA at residue 8, which likely indicates a read error; the protein shown here is translated from the DNA. This chain uses TRDV1 with TRDJ1, with TRDD3 matching over 9 bases. After removal of 3 bases from V and 1 base from J, the junction contained 24 bases not matched to a gene. The CDR3 covers 22 residues. From germline, CDR1 is TSWWSYY and CDR2 QGS. The DNA for the CDR3 is TGTGCTCTTGGGGAGCCCGGCTTTCCTACGTTCTTGGGGGATAGGGGCACCGATAAACTCATCTTT. Protein: CALGEPGFPTFLGDRGTDKLIF.

This clone was detected many times. The sample contains more than one DNA sequence encoding this CDR3. This sequence joins TRDV2 and TRDJ1, with TRDD3 matching over 9 bases. Germline V lookup: CDR1 GEAIGNYY, CDR2 EKD. This CDR3 is 20 amino acids long. V gave up 3 bases and J gave up 0 bases; unmatched junction bases: 19. CDR3 nucleotides: TGTGCCTGTGACGGATTACCGGTGGGGGATAAAAATGTGTACACCGATAAACTCATCTTT. Amino acids: CACDGLPVGDKNVYTDKLIF.

This clone was seen more than once but under ten times. This likely reflects a read error, since a far larger clone is one base away. Other DNA sequences within the sample encode an identical CDR3. The chain carries TRDV2 and TRDJ1, with 12 bases matching TRDD3. The J gene is not listed in TCRdb, so it was assigned here from a DNA match to germline. Germline lookup yields CDR1 GEAIGNYY and CDR2 EKD. CDR3 length: 20 residues. CDR3 residues: CACDTVGPGGYERLSDKLIF. The CDR3, as DNA: TGTGCCTGCGACACCGTAGGTCCTGGGGGATACGAAAGGCTTTCCGATAAACTCATCTTT.

About this clone: TCRdb's entry gives the protein of a much larger clone, which mismatches this DNA's translation at residue 6, likely from a read error; the protein reported here is translated from the DNA. This chain joins TRAV29/DV5 and TRDJ1, with D perhaps TRDD3 (10 bases). The CDR3 spans 18 residues. Germline loops: CDR1 NSMFDY, CDR2 ISSIKDK. The V and J ends lost 4 bases and 4 bases respectively, with 29 bases between them. The CDR3 protein is CAAPSYLPHWGIVDKLIF. DNA of the CDR3: TGTGCAGCACCTTCCTACCTACCTCACTGGGGGATCGTCGATAAACTCATCTTT.

Notes on this clone: A read error likely explains why the TCRdb protein, taken from a much larger clone, differs from this DNA's translation at residue 15; the protein shown is translated from the DNA. The V and J genes are TRDV1 and TRDJ1; TRDD3 matches 9 bases. The germline CDR1 and CDR2 sequences are TSWWSYY and QGS. V gave up 4 bases and J gave up 3 bases; unmatched junction bases: 21. The CDR3 consists of 20 residues. The CDR3 DNA is TGTGCTCTTGGGGGGAGGGGTTCTTTCTGGGGGATTCATTACGCCGATAAACTCATCTTT. Amino acids: CALGGRGSFWGIHYADKLIF.